The present entry profiles one TCR beta chain with its context. Its antigen is as yet unknown. Deletions cut 5 bases from V and 6 bases from J, with 17 bases between. CDR3 length: 15 amino acids. This entry belongs to a study of response to subunit inactivated influenza vaccine. General study findings and limits: It was the authors' suggestion that each seasonal influenza vaccination recruits few new T cells.

TCRdb reprocessed the RT-PCR reads with MiXCR, giving one entry per CDR3 protein. This repertoire shows 800,000 or so distinct CDR3 sequences, 20% to 25% found once; its top ten account for roughly 10%. This specimen was PBMCs from blood, taken roughly 5 days after vaccination. The chain couples TRBV12-3 or TRBV12-4 to TRBJ2-1; D may be TRBD2 (6 bases). The receptor was derived from a man aged 50 to 60 who received an inactivated influenza vaccine. The CDR3 is CASSPGLAARNEQFF. CDR3 DNA sequence: TGTGCCAGCAGTCCGGGACTCGCCGCCCGCAATGAGCAGTTCTTC.